Below are 13 T cell receptor beta chains sequenced from a single sample in a study of blood T cell repertoires in COVID-19. Sequencing used immunoSEQ multiplex PCR; TCRdb keeps in-frame clones, though not all of them. Of approximately 37,000 clones listed, around 83% are singletons. Sequenced material: peripheral blood. The source is a man aged 55 to 70 with active or convalescent COVID-19.

The J gene is TRBJ2-3, the V gene TRBV7-6; 7 bases match TRBD2. This CDR3 spans 15 amino acids. Germline assignment: CDR1 SGHVS and CDR2 FNYEAQ. After removal of 0 bases from V and 0 bases from J, the junction contained 0 bases not matched to a gene. CDR3 loop: CASSLAGGSTDTQYF. Here the CDR3 DNA reads TGTGCCAGCAGCTTAGCCGGGGGGAGCACAGATACGCAGTATTTT.

The chain employs TRBV27 and TRBJ2-3; 9 nucleotides align to TRBD1. There are 16 residues in the CDR3. Germline assignment: CDR1 MNHEY and CDR2 SMNVEV (reference sequence). V was pared by 1 base and J by 2 bases, with 4 bases of the junction left unmatched. CDR3 residues: CASSLLGTGYTDTQYF. The CDR3 region has the DNA TGTGCCAGCAGTTTATTAGGGACAGGGTACACAGATACGCAGTATTTT.

This clone was recorded only once. The V gene is TRBV9, the J gene TRBJ2-1, with TRBD1 as a possible D gene (6 bases). Trimming left V 0 bases short and J 1 base short, with 8 bases between. The V gene's germline CDR1 is SGDLS and CDR2 YYNGEE. The CDR3 is 15 amino acids. As DNA, the CDR3 is TGTGCCAGCAGCGTAGAACAGGGTTCCTACAATGAGCAGTTCTTC. This gives the protein CASSVEQGSYNEQFF.

The count of this clone is one. The chain couples TRBV5-1 to TRBJ2-5; 9 nucleotides agree with TRBD2. The length of the CDR3 is 14 residues. CDR1 and CDR2 (germline): SGHRS, YFSETQ. Losses at the gene ends were 4 bases for V and 5 bases for J; bases not matched to a gene: 6. The CDR3 bases are TGCGCCAGCAGCCCGACTAGCGGTGGGGAGACCCAGTACTTC. Its translation: CASSPTSGGETQYF.

The V and J genes are TRBV27 and TRBJ1-1; D possibly corresponds to TRBD1 (5 bases). The ends were cut back, 2 bases at V and 4 bases at J, with 8 bases in the middle. Germline V lookup: CDR1 MNHEY, CDR2 SMNVEV (reference sequence). The CDR3 is made up of 13 amino acids. This CDR3 is CASSLKGFTEAFF. The CDR3 nucleotides are TGTGCCAGCAGTTTAAAGGGGTTCACTGAAGCTTTCTTT.

This sequence joins TRBV2 and TRBJ2-2; tentatively, D is TRBD1 (5 bases). Germline CDR1 is SNHLY and CDR2 is FYNNEI. The CDR3 covers 13 residues. Trimming took 11 bases from V and 7 from J, leaving 17 bases between them. The CDR3: CAYSWTKIGELFF. The CDR3 DNA follows: TGTGCCTATTCGTGGACAAAGATCGGGGAGCTGTTTTTT.

The chain links TRBV7-6 to TRBJ1-1; D might be TRBD1 (6 bases). Per the germline V gene, CDR1 is SGHVS and CDR2 is FNYEAQ. The length of the CDR3 is 15 residues. With 5 bases removed from V and 2 bases from J, the gap between germline ends came to 15 bases. The DNA of the CDR3 is TGTGCCAGCAGCCTGGGGATGGGGACAAACACTGAAGCTTTCTTT. This sequence encodes CASSLGMGTNTEAFF. Supplemented by reference TRBV7-6 and TRBJ1-1, the full variable domain reads GAGVSQSPRYKVTKRGQDVALRCDPISGHVSLYWYRQALGQGPEFLTYFNYEAQQDKSGLPNDRFSAERPEGSISTLTIQRTEQRDSAMYRCASSLGMGTNTEAFFGQGTRLTVV.

The chain carries TRBV6-2 or TRBV6-3 and TRBJ1-4; 9 bases are a match to TRBD1. The ends lost 4 bases at V and 3 bases at J; junction bases unmatched: 6. This CDR3 region has 16 residues. CDR1 and CDR2 from the germline V gene are MNHEY and SVGEGT. The CDR3 sequence: CASSSDRGSANEKLFF. CDR3 in DNA: TGTGCCAGCAGTTCGGACAGGGGATCAGCTAATGAAAAACTGTTTTTT.

V is TRBV7-9 and J is TRBJ1-3, with a weak D call TRBD1 (5 bases). The CDR3 covers 12 residues. Germline V gene lookup returns CDR1 SEHNR and CDR2 FQNEAQ (reference sequence). The V end lost 7 bases, the J end lost 11 bases, and 15 bases lay between the germline ends. CDR3 coding DNA: TGTGCCAGCACCGAGGGAGGGGCCGCCATATATTTT. This sequence encodes CASTEGGAAIYF.

The gene calls are TRBV29-1 and TRBJ1-2, with 7 bases identical to TRBD1. The V and J ends lost 1 base and 4 bases, in that order; junction bases with no gene match: 3. Looked up from germline, CDR1 is SQVTM and CDR2 is ANQGSEA. The CDR3 consists of 13 residues. CDR3 amino acids: CSVEGQGGYGYTF. The CDR3 DNA is TGCAGCGTTGAAGGACAGGGCGGCTATGGCTACACCTTC.

This chain connects TRBV4-2 to TRBJ1-3; D gene uncertain. Germline values: CDR1 LGHNA, CDR2 YNFKEQ. V shed 0 bases and J shed 3 bases, with 6 bases lying between them. The CDR3 contains 14 residues. The CDR3 is CASSQEVGGNTIYF. CDR3 bases: TGTGCCAGCAGCCAAGAGGTCGGTGGAAACACCATATATTTT.

The chain employs TRBV19 and TRBJ2-2; TRBD1 matches 7 bases. The CDR3 is 16 residues long. Germline lookup yields CDR1 LNHDA and CDR2 SQIVND (reference sequence). The V and J ends lost 5 bases and 2 bases, in that order; junction bases with no gene match: 8. The chain's CDR3 is CASSWGRGGNTGELFF. The CDR3 DNA sequence: TGTGCCAGTAGTTGGGGAAGAGGGGGCAACACCGGGGAGCTGTTTTTT. Full variable domain (remainder filled in from reference TRBV19 and TRBJ2-2): DGGITQSPKYLFRKEGQNVTLSCEQNLNHDAMYWYRQDPGQGLRLIYYSQIVNDFQKGDIAEGYSVSREKKESFPLTVTSAQKNPTAFYLCASSWGRGGNTGELFFGEGSRLTVL.

There are a few counts of this clone. The chain recombines TRBV7-8 with TRBJ2-7, with TRBD2 matching over 12 bases. Per germline, CDR1 SGHVS and CDR2 FQNEAQ. This CDR3 is 17 amino acids long. V shed 0 bases, J shed 4 bases, and the junction held 7 bases outside the gene matches. The CDR3 nucleotides read TGTGCCAGCAGCTTAGCCACCAGACTAGCGGGGGCTTACGAGCAGTACGTC. Amino acids: CASSLATRLAGAYEQYV.